This is a list of T cell receptor beta chains from one sample in a study of cytomegalovirus exposure and HLA in healthy donors. Sequencing was performed with immunoSEQ multiplex PCR; in TCRdb, only in-frame clones are kept and a portion is missing. The repertoire consists of 300,000 to 450,000 clones, with 75% to 90% occurring once and the leading ten covering roughly 0.82%. Sequenced: PBMCs. The receptors shown here come from a woman aged 18-29 years in good health and CMV-seronegative. The CDR3 runs from the conserved cysteine through the conserved F or W. A D gene is named only where the DNA matches it firmly. A clone size is listed for some rows: how often the clone was seen (once, few, many), or a class if it is expanded.

j_gene	abundance	d_gene	v_gene	CDR3nt	CDR3aa
TRBJ1-5	few	.	TRBV5-1	TGCGCCAGCAGCTTGGTCCAGGGTCAGCCCCAGCATTTT	CASSLVQGQPQHF
TRBJ2-7	once	TRBD1	TRBV6-5	TGTGCCAGCAGCCAACGACAGGGATTCTCCTACGAGCAGTACTTC	CASSQRQGFSYEQYF
TRBJ1-6	.	.	TRBV15	TGTGCCACCAGCAGGGCTTTAGAGATGACGGGTTCACCCCTCCACTTT	CATSRALEMTGSPLHF
TRBJ2-2	.	.	TRBV28	TGTGCCAGTTTGGGCCCGAACACCGGGGAGCTGTTTTTT	CASLGPNTGELFF
TRBJ1-6	.	TRBD1	TRBV9	TGTGCCAGCAGCGTACACAGGGGTCTTGGGTCACCCCTCCACTTT	CASSVHRGLGSPLHF
TRBJ2-6	once	TRBD2	TRBV4-2	TGTGCCAGCAGCCAGGGGGGGGTTTCTGGGGCCAACGTCCTGACTTTC	CASSQGGVSGANVLTF
TRBJ2-7	.	TRBD2	TRBV6-4	TGTGCCAGCAGCCAACAGGGACGATGGACTAGCGGGACACGCTCCTACGAGCAGTACTTC	CASSQQGRWTSGTRSYEQYF
TRBJ2-3	once	.	TRBV6-5	TGTGCCAGCAGTTACGGCGGGGCGCTACGGCAAGATACGCAGTATTTT	CASSYGGALRQDTQYF
TRBJ2-1	.	TRBD1	TRBV2	TGTGCCAGCAGTGCTCCTACAGGGGGGCAATACAATGAGCAGTTCTTC	CASSAPTGGQYNEQFF
TRBJ2-7	.	.	TRBV6-1	TGTGCCAGCATCAGGACGGGGGAGCAGTACTTC	CASIRTGEQYF
TRBJ1-4	once	.	TRBV28	TGTGCCAGCAGTTTAATTCGCTACCATGAAAAACTGTTTTTT	CASSLIRYHEKLFF
TRBJ1-6	.	.	TRBV28	TGTGCCAGCAGTACCTACTCTTATTCACCCCTCCACTTT	CASSTYSYSPLHF
TRBJ2-1	.	.	TRBV14	TGTGCCAGCAGCCAAAGGATAGCAGAGCAGTTCTTC	CASSQRIAEQFF
TRBJ2-7	.	TRBD2	TRBV19	TGTGCCAGTAGTATAGGGTCTAGCGGAAACGAGCAGTACTTC	CASSIGSSGNEQYF
TRBJ2-1	.	.	TRBV28	TGTGCCAGCACGTCTGCCGGGACATCTACCTACAATGAGCAGTTCTTC	CASTSAGTSTYNEQFF
TRBJ2-1	.	TRBD2	TRBV28	TGTGCCAGCAGTCGCGTGGGAGGGCCCTACAATGAGCAGTTCTTC	CASSRVGGPYNEQFF
TRBJ2-3	.	TRBD2	TRBV6-5	TGTGCCAGCAGCGGGACTAGCGGGGGGGCAGATACGCAGTATTTT	CASSGTSGGADTQYF
TRBJ1-2	once	.	TRBV4-1	TGCGCCAGCAGCCAAGAAAGTTACGGTACTAACTATGGCTACACCTTC	CASSQESYGTNYGYTF
TRBJ1-4	.	.	TRBV7-9	TGTGCCAGCAGCTTAGGGCAGGGATCAACTAATGAAAAACTGTTTTTT	CASSLGQGSTNEKLFF
TRBJ1-1	.	.	TRBV25-1	TGTGCCAGCAGTGCAGGGTATACGGACACTGAAGCTTTCTTT	CASSAGYTDTEAFF
TRBJ2-7	.	.	TRBV7-9	TGTGCCAGCAGCCCCGGGACATCGGTTGTGTACGAGCAGTACTTC	CASSPGTSVVYEQYF
TRBJ2-1	.	TRBD2	TRBV5-1	TGCGCCAGCAGCTTCAGAGGGACTAGCGGGGTCCCGTCCTACAATGAGCAGTTCTTC	CASSFRGTSGVPSYNEQFF
TRBJ2-7	.	TRBD1	TRBV11-2	TGTGCCAGCAGCTTAGTTTACGGGACAGCGTCTGACGAGCAGTACTTC	CASSLVYGTASDEQYF
TRBJ2-3	many	TRBD2	TRBV2	TGTGCCAGCAGTGAAAGGGAGGGGCTCCCCACAGATACGCAGTATTTT	CASSEREGLPTDTQYF
TRBJ2-7	.	TRBD2	TRBV27	TGTGCCAGCAGTTTATCAGCGGGAGGGCCCCGGGAGCAGTACTTC	CASSLSAGGPREQYF
TRBJ2-7	once	TRBD1	TRBV14	TGTGCCAGCAGCCAAGGGACGGAGCCGGGACAGGGCACCCTAGGAGCCTTTTGGACCCACGAGCAGTACTTC	CASSQGTEPGQGTLGAFWTHEQYF
TRBJ2-3	.	.	TRBV4-2	TGTGCCAGCAGCCAAGATGGTATTACAACAGATACGCAGTATTTT	CASSQDGITTDTQYF
TRBJ2-7	few	TRBD1	TRBV28	TGTGCCAGCACCCTGGGCGGGACAGGCAGCCTGAGGCAGTACTTC	CASTLGGTGSLRQYF